This T cell receptor beta chain is from a study of T cell repertoires and leukemia-associated antigens. On the study more broadly: Effective reads per sample ranged from about 3 to 5.0 million.

This clonotype was seen more than once but under ten times. The antigen is undetermined. Overall study findings and caveats: Vbeta, Jbeta, VDJ rearrangement and unique CDR3 counts did not differ significantly across four groups. Expanded clones' antigen specificity and function were not directly tested.

The germline V gene has CDR1 MRHNA and CDR2 SNTAGT. Deletions cut 5 bases from V and 1 base from J, with 10 bases between. The CDR3 sequence is 14 residues long. Without fetal bovine serum, CD3+ T cells were rested overnight. TCRdb re-called the 5' RACE reads with MiXCR, one entry per CDR3 protein. The sample has about 11,000 distinct CDR3 sequences, under 55% seen once. The sample comprised CD3+ T cells sorted from blood and cultured. The chain links TRBV6-4 to TRBJ2-3; D might be TRBD2 (6 bases). The TCR was taken from a female donor in good health. The DNA of the CDR3 is TGTGCCAGCAGTAAGGAGGGCGGCACAGATACGCAGTATTTT. As protein: CASSKEGGTDTQYF.